This T cell receptor beta chain was captured in a study of blood T cell repertoires in COVID-19. Study summary: Acute and convalescent COVID-19 samples came from the United States, Italy and Spain.

The repertoire was sequenced with immunoSEQ multiplex PCR; TCRdb's copy has only in-frame clones and lacks some. This table holds roughly 330,000 clones, about 87% found once. The germline gives CDR1 LNHDA, CDR2 SQIVND (reference sequence). The V gene lost 4 bases and the J gene lost 7 bases, with 13 bases spanning the gap. This CDR3 contains 13 residues. This TCR derives from a woman younger than 45 who had recovered from COVID-19. The chain is built from TRBV19 and TRBJ1-2; a weak D match, TRBD1 (6 bases). The sequenced sample was PBMCs or T cells enriched from blood (not recorded which). Here the CDR3 DNA reads TGTGCCAGTAGTACCACAGGGATGGGTGGCTACACCTTC. It encodes CASSTTGMGGYTF.